The T cell receptor (beta chain) under discussion was sequenced for a study of blood T cell repertoires in COVID-19. The protocol was immunoSEQ multiplex PCR, while the TCRdb copy is restricted to in-frame clones and leaves out a portion. The sample lists around 400,000 clones, roughly 91% occurring once. Germline V lookup: CDR1 MNHEY, CDR2 SVGAGI. This CDR3 is 13 amino acids long. V lost 2 bases and J lost 3, with 7 bases in between. The sequenced sample was PBMCs or T cells enriched from blood (not recorded which). The rearrangement links TRBV6-5 to TRBJ1-1; D gene ambiguous. The TCR was taken from a woman in her 30s who had recovered from COVID-19. CDR3 sequence reads: CASSYRDDTEAFF. DNA for the CDR3: TGTGCCAGCAGTTACCGGGATGACACTGAAGCTTTCTTT.